This T cell receptor beta chain is drawn from a study of PD-1 blockade in classical Hodgkin lymphoma. The protocol was immunoSEQ multiplex PCR, while the TCRdb copy is restricted to in-frame clones and leaves out a portion. Here the sample spans roughly 31,000 clones, over 75% being singletons. This CDR3 has 12 amino acids. V was trimmed by 0 bases and J by 11 bases, leaving 8 bases between them. CDR1 is SGHNT, CDR2 YYREEE, per germline (reference sequence). Study-wide results and limits: Complete responders' baseline diversity resembled that of newly diagnosed patients. Repertoire difference causes, possibly disease activity or prior therapy, remain undefined.

Brentuximab vedotin exposure varied among the patients, all of whom had relapsed after autologous stem cell transplantation. The CD4+ T cells used were purified from thawed PBMCs through magnetic negative selection. The best responses consisted of complete response, partial response or progressive disease. To note about this clone: The antigen is unknown.

Sequencing used CD4+ T cells from blood, obtained at baseline. The V call is TRBV5-4, the J call TRBJ1-4, with D uncertain. This clonotype was sampled from a human donor with classical Hodgkin lymphoma. In DNA form, the CDR3 reads TGTGCCAGCAGCTTGGATTCGGTGAAACTGTTTTTT. Amino acids: CASSLDSVKLFF. Complete variable domain (other parts from reference TRBV5-4 and TRBJ1-4): ETGVTQSPTHLIKTRGQQVTLRCSSQSGHNTVSWYQQALGQGPQFIFQYYREEENGRGNFPPRFSGLQFPNYSSELNVNALELDDSALYLCASSLDSVKLFFGSGTQLSVL.